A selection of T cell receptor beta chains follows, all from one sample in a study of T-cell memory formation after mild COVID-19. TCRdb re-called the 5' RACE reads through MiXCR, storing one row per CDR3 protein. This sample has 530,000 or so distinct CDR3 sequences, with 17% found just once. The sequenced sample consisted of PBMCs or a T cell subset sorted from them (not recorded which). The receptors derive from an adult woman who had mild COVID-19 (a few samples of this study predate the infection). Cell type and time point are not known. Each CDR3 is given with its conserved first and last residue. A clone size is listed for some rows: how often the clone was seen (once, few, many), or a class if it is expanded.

CSAIGTSGQWSSYEQYF	TRBV20-1	TRBJ2-7	-
CASSTGLAGGLDEQFF	TRBV7-6	TRBJ2-1	-
CSVEKAAYYGYTF	TRBV29-1	TRBJ1-2	few
CASSMNTDTQYF	TRBV5-4	TRBJ2-3	few
CASSVVGTLSSQDYGYTF	TRBV9	TRBJ1-2	-
CASRGGGNSPLHF	TRBV3-1	TRBJ1-6	-
CASSFSSHTRSSEAFF	TRBV7-2	TRBJ1-1	few
CSARVAPSGGSYNEQFF	TRBV20-1	TRBJ2-1	few
CASSFSVGGVQPQHF	TRBV12-3/TRBV12-4	TRBJ1-5	many
CASSIIGTDYGYTF	TRBV19	TRBJ1-2	few
CASSLVPPGEGATDTQYF	TRBV11-2	TRBJ2-3	many
CASSPSGGNTIYF	TRBV7-7	TRBJ1-3	few
CASSLMTGEGYEQYF	TRBV5-1	TRBJ2-7	few
CASTQEPGPQETQYF	TRBV7-6	TRBJ2-5	few
CASSVGTGGDTQYF	TRBV7-2	TRBJ2-3	few
CSARDWGDRVDYGYTF	TRBV20-1	TRBJ1-2	few
CASSQAAAFNYGYTF	TRBV4-1	TRBJ1-2	few
CASSLVIVAGGFNEQFF	TRBV5-6	TRBJ2-1	few
CASSSGGGGTDTQYF	TRBV5-6	TRBJ2-3	many
CASDPGQGVPGTQYF	TRBV5-6	TRBJ2-5	few
CASSSRLAGDLGTDTQYF	TRBV5-1	TRBJ2-3	few
CASSDGPSSYEQYF	TRBV9	TRBJ2-7	-
CASSVTSGTGGPPGELFF	TRBV25-1	TRBJ2-2	-
CASSNPPALSYEQYF	TRBV7-2	TRBJ2-7	-
CASSYSQYYEQYF	TRBV6-5	TRBJ2-7	-
CASSWGHREDGYTF	TRBV5-1	TRBJ1-2	-
CSARVGGPSTDTQYF	TRBV20-1	TRBJ2-3	-
CASSWHTDHTDTEAFF	TRBV5-1	TRBJ1-1	-
CASSLWTSGRHYGASYNEQFF	TRBV7-8	TRBJ2-1	few
CASATRSEQFF	TRBV7-9	TRBJ2-1	-
CASRRRENTGELFF	TRBV5-1	TRBJ2-2	few
CASSLITSGRGHEQFF	TRBV7-9	TRBJ2-1	few
CSVPGQSNYGYTF	TRBV29-1	TRBJ1-2	-
CASSSPYRIGEQFF	TRBV6-5	TRBJ2-1	-
CATSGTPSAGELFF	TRBV15	TRBJ2-2	many
CAISEWGQGASYEQYF	TRBV10-3	TRBJ2-7	-
CASRKTSYTEAFF	TRBV6-5	TRBJ1-1	-
CASSLSGGANTDTQYF	TRBV7-9	TRBJ2-3	many
CASSFSTGTRGEQYF	TRBV5-1	TRBJ2-7	-
CASSQELLAGGDLF	TRBV4-2	TRBJ2-1	few
CAISEKQGPNQPQHF	TRBV10-3	TRBJ1-5	-
CASRGAYNEQFF	TRBV5-1	TRBJ2-1	-
CASSPPWGKNIQYF	TRBV18	TRBJ2-4	few
CASSPPGMADTQYF	TRBV18	TRBJ2-3	many